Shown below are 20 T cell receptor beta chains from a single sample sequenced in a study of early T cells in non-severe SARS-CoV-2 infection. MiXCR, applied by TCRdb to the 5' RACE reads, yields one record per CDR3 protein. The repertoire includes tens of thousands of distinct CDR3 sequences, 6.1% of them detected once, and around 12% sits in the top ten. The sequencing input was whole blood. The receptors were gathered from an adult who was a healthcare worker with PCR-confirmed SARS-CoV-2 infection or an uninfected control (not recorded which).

CDR3 bases: TGTGCCAGCAGTTCAGTAGGACAGGCCGACTACGAGCAGTACTTC. Its translation: CASSSVGQADYEQYF. The chain recombines TRBV28 with TRBJ2-7, with 7 bases matching TRBD1. Germline assignment: CDR1 MDHEN and CDR2 SYDVKM. J lost 3 bases, V lost 4 bases, and 9 bases had no gene match. The CDR3 spans 15 residues.

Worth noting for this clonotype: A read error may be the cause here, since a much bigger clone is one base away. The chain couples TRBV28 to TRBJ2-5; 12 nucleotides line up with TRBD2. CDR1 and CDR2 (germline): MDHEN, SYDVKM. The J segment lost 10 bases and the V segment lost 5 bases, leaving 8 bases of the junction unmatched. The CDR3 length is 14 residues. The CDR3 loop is CASSPGLAGKLQYF. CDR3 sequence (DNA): TGTGCCAGCAGTCCAGGACTAGCGGGGAAACTCCAGTACTTC.

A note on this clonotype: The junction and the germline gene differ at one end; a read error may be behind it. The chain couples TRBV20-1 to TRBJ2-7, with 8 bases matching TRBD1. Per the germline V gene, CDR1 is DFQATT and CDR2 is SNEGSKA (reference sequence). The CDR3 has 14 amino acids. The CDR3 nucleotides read TGTAGTGCTAGTGAAGGACAGGGACGTGGCGAGAAGTACTTC. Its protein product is CSASEGQGRGEKYF.

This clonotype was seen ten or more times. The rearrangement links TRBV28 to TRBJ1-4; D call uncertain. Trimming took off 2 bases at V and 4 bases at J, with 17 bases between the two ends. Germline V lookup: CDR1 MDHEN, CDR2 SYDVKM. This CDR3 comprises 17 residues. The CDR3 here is CASSLTPDLIDNEKLFF. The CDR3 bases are TGTGCCAGCAGTTTAACGCCTGACCTCATCGATAATGAAAAACTGTTTTTT.

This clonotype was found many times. CDR3 in DNA: TGTGCCAGCAGTGCTCGTGCCAGAACCTACGAGCAGTACTTC. The encoded protein is CASSARARTYEQYF. This chain connects TRBV2 to TRBJ2-7; D remains unclear. Germline V gives CDR1 SNHLY, CDR2 FYNNEI. Trimming shortened V by 4 bases and J by 2 bases, and 12 bases separated the two germline ends. The CDR3 has 14 amino acids.

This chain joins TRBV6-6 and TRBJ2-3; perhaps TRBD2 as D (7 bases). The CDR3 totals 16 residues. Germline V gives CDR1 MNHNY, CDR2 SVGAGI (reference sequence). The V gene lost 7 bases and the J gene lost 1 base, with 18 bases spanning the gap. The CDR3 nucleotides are TGTGCCAGCACCCAGGGGAGGGTCCCTCGCACAGATACGCAGTATTTT. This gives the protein CASTQGRVPRTDTQYF.

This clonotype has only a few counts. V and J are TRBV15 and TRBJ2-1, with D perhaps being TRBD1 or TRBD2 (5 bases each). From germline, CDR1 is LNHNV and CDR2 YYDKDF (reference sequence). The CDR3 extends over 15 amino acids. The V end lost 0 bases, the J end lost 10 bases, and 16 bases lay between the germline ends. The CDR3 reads CATSRDGTPLAEQFF. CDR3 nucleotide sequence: TGTGCCACCAGCAGAGATGGGACCCCCCTAGCCGAGCAGTTCTTC. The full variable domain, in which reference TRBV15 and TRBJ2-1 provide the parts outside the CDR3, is DAMVIQNPRYQVTQFGKPVTLSCSQTLNHNVMYWYQQKSSQAPKLLFHYYDKDFNNEADTPDNFQSRRPNTSFCFLDIRSPGLGDTAMYLCATSRDGTPLAEQFFGPGTRLTVL.

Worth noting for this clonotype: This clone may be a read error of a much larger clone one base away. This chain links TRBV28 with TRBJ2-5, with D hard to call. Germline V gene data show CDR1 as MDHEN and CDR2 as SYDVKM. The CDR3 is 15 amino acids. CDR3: CASSIWTTYQETQYF. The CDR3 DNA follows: TGTGCCAGCAGTATATGGACCACTTACCAAGAGACCCAGTACTTC.

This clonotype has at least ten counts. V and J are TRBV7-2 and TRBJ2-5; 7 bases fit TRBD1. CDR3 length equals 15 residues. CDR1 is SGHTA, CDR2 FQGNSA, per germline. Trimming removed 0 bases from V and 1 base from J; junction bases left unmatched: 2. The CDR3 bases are TGTGCCAGCAGCTTAGCGCGGACAGGCCAAGAGACCCAGTACTTC. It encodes CASSLARTGQETQYF.

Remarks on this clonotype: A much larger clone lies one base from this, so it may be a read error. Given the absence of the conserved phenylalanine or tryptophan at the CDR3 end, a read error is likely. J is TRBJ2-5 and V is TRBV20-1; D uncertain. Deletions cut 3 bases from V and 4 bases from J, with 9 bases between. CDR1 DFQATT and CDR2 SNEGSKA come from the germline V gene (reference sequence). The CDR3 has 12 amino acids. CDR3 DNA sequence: TGCAGTGCTAGGCGATTGGGAGAGACCCAGTACCTC. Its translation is CSARRLGETQYL.

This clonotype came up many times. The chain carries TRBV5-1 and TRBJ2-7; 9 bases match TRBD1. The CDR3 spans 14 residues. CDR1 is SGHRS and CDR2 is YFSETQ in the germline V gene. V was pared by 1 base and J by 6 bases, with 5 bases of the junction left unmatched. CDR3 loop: CASSLPDRGIEQYF. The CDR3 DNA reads TGCGCCAGCAGCTTGCCGGACAGGGGTATCGAGCAGTACTTC.

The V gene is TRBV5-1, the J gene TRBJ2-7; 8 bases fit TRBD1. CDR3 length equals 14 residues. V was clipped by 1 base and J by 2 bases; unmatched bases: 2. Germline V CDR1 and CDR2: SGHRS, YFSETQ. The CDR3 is CASSLWDRTYEQYF. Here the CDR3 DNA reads TGCGCCAGCAGCTTGTGGGACAGGACCTACGAGCAGTACTTC.

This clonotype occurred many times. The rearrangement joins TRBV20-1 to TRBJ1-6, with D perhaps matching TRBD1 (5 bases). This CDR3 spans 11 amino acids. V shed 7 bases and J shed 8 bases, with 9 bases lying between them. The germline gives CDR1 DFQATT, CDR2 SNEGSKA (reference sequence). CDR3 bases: TGCAGTGGACAGTTAGATTCACCCCTCCACTTT. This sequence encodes CSGQLDSPLHF.

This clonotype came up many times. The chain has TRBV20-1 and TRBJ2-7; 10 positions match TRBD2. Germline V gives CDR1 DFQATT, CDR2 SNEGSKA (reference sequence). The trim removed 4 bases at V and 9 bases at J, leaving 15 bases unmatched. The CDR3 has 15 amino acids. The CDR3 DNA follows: TGCAGTGCTACCGACCCCACTAGCGGGGCCCATCGGCAGTACTTC. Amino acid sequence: CSATDPTSGAHRQYF.

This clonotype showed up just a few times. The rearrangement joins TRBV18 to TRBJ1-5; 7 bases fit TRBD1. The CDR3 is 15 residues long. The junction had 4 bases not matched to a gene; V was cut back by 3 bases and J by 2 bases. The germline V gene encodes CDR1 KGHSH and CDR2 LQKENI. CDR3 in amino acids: CASSPKGAGNQPQHF. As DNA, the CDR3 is TGTGCCAGCTCACCCAAGGGGGCGGGCAATCAGCCCCAGCATTTT.

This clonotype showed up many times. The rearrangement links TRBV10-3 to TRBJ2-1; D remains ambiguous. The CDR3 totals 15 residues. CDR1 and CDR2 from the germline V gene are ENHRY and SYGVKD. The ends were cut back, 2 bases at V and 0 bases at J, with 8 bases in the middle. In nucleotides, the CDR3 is TGTGCCATCAGTGAGGGAAGCAGCTCCTACAATGAGCAGTTCTTC. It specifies CAISEGSSSYNEQFF.

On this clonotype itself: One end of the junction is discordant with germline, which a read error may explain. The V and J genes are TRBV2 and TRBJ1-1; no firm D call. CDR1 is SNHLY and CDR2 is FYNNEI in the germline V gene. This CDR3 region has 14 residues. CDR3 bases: TGTGTCAGCAGTGTCGGTCCGATGACCACTGAAGCTTTCTTT. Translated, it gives CVSSVGPMTTEAFF.

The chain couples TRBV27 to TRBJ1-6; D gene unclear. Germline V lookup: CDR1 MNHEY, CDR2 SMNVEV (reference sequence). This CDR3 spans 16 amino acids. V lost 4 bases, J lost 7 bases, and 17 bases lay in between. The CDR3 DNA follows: TGTGCCAGCAGTTCCAGAAAAGCAACCGGGAATTCACCCCTCCACTTT. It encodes CASSSRKATGNSPLHF.

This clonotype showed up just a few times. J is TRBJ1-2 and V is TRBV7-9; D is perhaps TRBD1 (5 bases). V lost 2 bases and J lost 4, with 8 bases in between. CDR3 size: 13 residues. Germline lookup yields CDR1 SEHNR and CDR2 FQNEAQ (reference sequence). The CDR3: CASSLPGAYGYTF. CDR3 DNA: TGTGCCAGCAGCTTACCTGGGGCCTATGGCTACACCTTC.

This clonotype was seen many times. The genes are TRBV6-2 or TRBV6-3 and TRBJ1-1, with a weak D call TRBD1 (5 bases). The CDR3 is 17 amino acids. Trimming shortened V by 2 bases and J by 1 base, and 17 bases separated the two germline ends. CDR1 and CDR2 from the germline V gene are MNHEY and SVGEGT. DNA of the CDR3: TGTGCCAGCAGTTACGACAGATTAGCGTTTCGGAACACTGAAGCTTTCTTT. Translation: CASSYDRLAFRNTEAFF.